The source of this T cell receptor (beta chain) is a study of blood T cell repertoires in COVID-19. After removal of 0 bases from V and 0 bases from J, the junction contained 3 bases not matched to a gene. CDR1 MGHRA and CDR2 YSYEKL come from the germline V gene. The CDR3 consists of 16 residues. Libraries were prepared by immunoSEQ multiplex PCR; TCRdb keeps only in-frame clonotypes and omits some of them. The sample lists about 60,000 clones; roughly 89% were seen once. The material sequenced was peripheral blood. The chain is built from TRBV4-1 and TRBJ2-3; 7 bases match TRBD1. This sequence was found in a man aged 55 to 69 with active COVID-19. CDR3 in amino acids: CASSQDDRVSTDTQYF. CDR3 nucleotide sequence: TGCGCCAGCAGCCAAGACGACAGGGTCAGCACAGATACGCAGTATTTT.